This T cell receptor (beta chain) is drawn from a study of blood T cell repertoires in COVID-19. Whole-study context: T cells, B-cell-depleted T cells, or PBMCs provided the cDNA or gDNA that served as material.

One Seattle source followed patients from active infection through their disease course. CDR3 length equals 15 residues. CDR1 is SGHAT, CDR2 FQNNGV, per germline. J lost 5 bases, V lost 1 base, and 4 bases had no gene match. Authors' data handling: From reference gene primer amplification, estimates of nucleated cell counts were derived. Clones were sequenced by immunoSEQ multiplex PCR, and TCRdb holds only the in-frame ones, with some missing. V and J calls and clone size come straight from that table; D and trimming were deduced from the DNA. The sample carries over 250,000 clones, 75% to 95% recorded once.

The clonotype originates from a person under 35 with COVID-19, enrolled during active disease. The V call is TRBV11-2, the J call TRBJ2-1; TRBD1 aligns across 8 bases. The material sequenced was peripheral blood. CDR3 coding DNA: TGTGCCAGCAGCTTAGTCGAGACAGGGGACAATGAGCAGTTCTTC. This sequence encodes CASSLVETGDNEQFF.